What follows are 5 T cell receptor beta chains derived from one specimen sequenced in a study of a mutant IDH1 vaccine in newly diagnosed glioma. The data were produced by immunoSEQ multiplex PCR, yet TCRdb's version contains in-frame clones alone and is incomplete. The sample yields about 66,000 clones, about four fifths seen once. No antigens are known for them. Time point indicated: week 11, during vaccination. All doses held 300 ug of mutant IDH1 20-mer peptide, with topical imiquimod. The material sequenced was PBMCs, taken from a glioma patient whose treatment included an IDH1 peptide vaccine. The source is a man aged 30 to 39 with glioma.

Remarks on this clone: It is unclear where the CDR3 begins or ends on the DNA, so no DNA is shown, and the CDR3 is as TCRdb lists it. The gene calls are TRBV7-9 and TRBJ1-2. The CDR3 region is 12 residues in length, termini included. Germline V gives CDR1 SEHNR, CDR2 FQNEAQ (reference sequence). The CDR3 protein is CASSYGYTFYTF.

This clone came up once. J is TRBJ1-1 and V is TRBV6-6; no clear D. Germline V gene data show CDR1 as MNHNY and CDR2 as SVGAGI (reference sequence). The V end was cut by 6 bases, the J end by 5 bases, with 16 bases between. This CDR3 contains 14 residues. The CDR3 sequence is CASSTQDPVTEAFF. The CDR3 coding sequence is TGTGCCAGCAGCACTCAGGACCCCGTGACTGAAGCTTTCTTT.

The chain employs TRBV10-3 and TRBJ1-2; 12 nucleotides match TRBD1. The CDR3 runs 16 residues. Germline lookup yields CDR1 ENHRY and CDR2 SYGVKD. The junction had 17 bases not matched to a gene; V was cut back by 10 bases and J by 8 bases. The DNA of the CDR3 is TGTGCCACGTTATCCGGGACAGGGGGCGCACGGGAAGGCTACACCTTC. Translation gives CATLSGTGGAREGYTF.

The genes are TRBV7-9 and TRBJ1-1, with 9 positions matching TRBD1. Trimming cost V 4 bases and J 4 bases; bases outside gene matches: 7. Germline CDR1 and CDR2: SEHNR and FQNEAQ (reference sequence). This CDR3 has 15 residues. This CDR3 reads CASSSGQGWFTEAFF. Written as DNA, the CDR3 is TGTGCCAGCAGCTCGGGACAGGGATGGTTCACTGAAGCTTTCTTT.

The chain combines TRBV11-2 with TRBJ2-7; a possible D gene is TRBD1 (6 bases). Germline CDR1 reads SGHAT; CDR2 reads FQNNGV. CDR3 length: 13 residues. V lost 7 bases and J 3 bases, leaving 13 bases between the germline ends. The DNA of the CDR3 is TGTGCCAGCACCCTGGACAGTTTCTACGAGCAGTACTTC. Translation gives CASTLDSFYEQYF.